The subject of this entry is one TCR beta chain. This sample is drawn from a study of graft-versus-host responses after intestinal transplantation. Sequenced by immunoSEQ multiplex PCR; TCRdb stores in-frame clones only, minus some. The data show roughly 46,000 clones, 80% to 95% seen once. The J segment lost 4 bases and the V segment lost 4 bases, leaving 8 bases of the junction unmatched. The CDR3 loop spans 14 amino acids. Germline V gene sequence: CDR1 SGDLS, CDR2 YYNGEE. This TCR derives from a human patient who received an intestinal transplant, so some T cells may come from the graft donor. The chain joins TRBV9 to TRBJ2-7, with TRBD2 matching over 7 bases. The sample here was PBMCs, taken 786 days after a first intestinal transplant, on the day of a second. The CDR3 DNA follows: TGTGCCAGCAGCCCCCCGGGACTATCATACGAGCAGTACTTC. Residues: CASSPPGLSYEQYF.